The TCR beta chain under discussion was sequenced for a study of T cell responses to AZD1222 COVID-19 vaccine. Clones were sequenced by immunoSEQ multiplex PCR, and TCRdb holds only the in-frame ones, with some missing. The sample has some 110,000 clones, roughly 88% seen once; the top ten hold 5% to 6%. A note on this clone: Its matching antigen is unknown.

The CDR3 spans 11 residues. Trimming cost V 7 bases and J 4 bases, with 10 bases left between them. Germline CDR1 SQVTM, CDR2 ANQGSEA. Broader study findings: At baseline, seropositivity was found in only a handful of AZD1222 recipients. The donors showed a predominance of white British ancestry and of females, with possible underestimation of clonal diversity.

The clonotype originates from an adult in good health. The V and J genes are TRBV29-1 and TRBJ1-2; no definite D call. Sequences were derived from peripheral blood, sampled on day 0 of AZD1222 vaccination. The CDR3 here is CSAKDSYGYTF. CDR3 DNA sequence: TGCAGCGCAAAAGATTCCTATGGCTACACCTTC.